The 17 T cell receptor beta chains listed next were all sequenced from one sample in a study of CXCR3-negative and CXCR3-positive naive CD8 T cells (dated by TCRdb to about 2019). These receptors are not linked to any known antigen. Sequencing took place on a NextSeq 550. The Human TCR Profiling Kit (MiLaboratory) was used to make UMI-labeled 5' RACE TRB cDNA libraries. Following reprocessing of the reads by TCRdb, the data hold one row per CDR3 protein sequence and no DNA is available. The sample's own table lists fewer than 90,000 distinct CDR3 sequences. The top ten clonotypes cover around 0.58% of the sample. Here is what the overall study found, with its caveats: Compared with CXCR3-negative naive cells, CXCR3-positive naive cells had TRB CDR3s with higher hydrophobicity (lower Kidera factor 4), lower energy, and higher strength and volume indices.

The sequenced sample consisted of naive CXCR3+ CD8+ T cells from blood. The sample's cell subset or site, from its label and the paper: CD45RO-CCR7+CD27+CD95- naive CD8+ T cells expressing CXCR3 (TNR3+). The receptors here all came from a human donor in good health. Some clones in this sample may be carry-over from other donors' samples.

The chain's CDR3 is CASSLIREGPDTQYF. This chain uses TRBV5-1 with TRBJ2-3; lacking DNA, the TRBD2 call made by TCRdb goes unchecked. The CDR3 extends over 15 amino acids. Per the germline V gene, CDR1 is SGHRS and CDR2 is YFSETQ.

The V and J genes are TRBV5-1 and TRBJ2-1; TCRdb indicates TRBD1, and absent DNA this call remains unverified. From germline, CDR1 is SGHRS and CDR2 YFSETQ. The CDR3 runs 16 residues. CDR3: CASSRDRLDSYNEQFF. Full variable domain (remainder filled in from reference TRBV5-1 and TRBJ2-1): KAGVTQTPRYLIKTRGQQVTLSCSPISGHRSVSWYQQTPGQGLQFLFEYFSETQRNKGNFPGRFSGRQFSNSRSEMNVSTLELGDSALYLCASSRDRLDSYNEQFFGPGTRLTVL.

The rearrangement uses TRBV5-1 and TRBJ2-1; there is no DNA to check the TCRdb D call of TRBD2. Germline CDR1 is SGHRS and CDR2 is YFSETQ. The CDR3 runs 16 residues. The CDR3 here is CASTLGASGLYNEQFF.

The J gene is TRBJ1-2, the V gene TRBV6-5; with no DNA, the TCRdb D assignment of TRBD1 cannot be verified. The CDR3 is 12 amino acids. Germline values: CDR1 MNHEY, CDR2 SVGAGI. CDR3 in amino acids: CASSPLEGGYTF.

The V gene is TRBV28, the J gene TRBJ2-1. CDR1 and CDR2 (germline): MDHEN, SYDVKM. CDR3 size: 16 residues. The CDR3 region is CASSFRGQSSYNEQFF.

The chain carries TRBV6-5 and TRBJ2-2. The CDR3 contains 15 residues. Germline loops: CDR1 MNHEY, CDR2 SVGAGI. The chain's CDR3 is CASSYSSSTTGELFF.

The J gene is TRBJ2-1, the V gene TRBV4-1. Germline CDR1 reads MGHRA; CDR2 reads YSYEKL. CDR3 length equals 12 residues. CDR3 sequence: CASSQGSYEQFF.

The chain carries TRBV28 and TRBJ2-7; TCRdb calls TRBD1, which cannot be checked without DNA. The CDR3 consists of 13 residues. The V gene's germline CDR1 is MDHEN and CDR2 SYDVKM. The CDR3 protein is CASNWDRNYEQYF.

The chain carries TRBV28 and TRBJ2-3. The CDR3 loop spans 14 amino acids. The germline CDR1 and CDR2 sequences are MDHEN and SYDVKM. This chain's CDR3 is CASSLPASTDTQYF.

CDR3 region: CASSKGLDTQYF. The chain uses TRBV14 and TRBJ2-3. The V gene's germline CDR1 is SGHDN and CDR2 FVKESK. The CDR3 runs to 12 residues.

The chain has TRBV27 and TRBJ2-7; absent DNA, TCRdb's TRBD1 call cannot be checked. CDR3 length equals 14 residues. Germline CDR1 and CDR2: MNHEY and SMNVEV (reference sequence). CDR3 loop: CASSPRDGYYEQYF.

The chain is built from TRBV29-1 and TRBJ2-7; TCRdb returns TRBD1, unconfirmable since there is no DNA. This CDR3 is 12 amino acids long. Germline values: CDR1 SQVTM, CDR2 ANQGSEA. The CDR3 protein is CSGRDSRYEQYF.

V usage is TRBV12-3 or TRBV12-4 and J usage is TRBJ2-1; absent DNA, TCRdb's TRBD1 call cannot be checked. This CDR3 has 15 residues. This chain's CDR3 is CASSLGQGANNEQFF.

V gene TRBV12-3 or TRBV12-4 combines with J gene TRBJ2-7; TCRdb calls TRBD1, which cannot be checked without DNA. CDR3 length equals 15 residues. The CDR3 loop is CASSLEGTGEAEQYF.

The chain links TRBV27 to TRBJ2-1; checking the TCRdb D call of TRBD2 is not possible without DNA. CDR1 MNHEY and CDR2 SMNVEV come from the germline V gene (reference sequence). The CDR3 length is 15 residues. CDR3 sequence: CASSLTRLVVHEQFF.

This sequence joins TRBV2 and TRBJ2-7. Per germline, CDR1 SNHLY and CDR2 FYNNEI. This CDR3 comprises 11 residues. CDR3 in amino acids: CASRGYYEQYF.

V usage is TRBV11-2 and J usage is TRBJ1-1; TCRdb gives TRBD1 as the D gene, but with no DNA this cannot be confirmed. Germline V gene lookup returns CDR1 SGHAT and CDR2 FQNNGV. This CDR3 comprises 13 residues. The CDR3 region is CASSLGDNSEAFF.